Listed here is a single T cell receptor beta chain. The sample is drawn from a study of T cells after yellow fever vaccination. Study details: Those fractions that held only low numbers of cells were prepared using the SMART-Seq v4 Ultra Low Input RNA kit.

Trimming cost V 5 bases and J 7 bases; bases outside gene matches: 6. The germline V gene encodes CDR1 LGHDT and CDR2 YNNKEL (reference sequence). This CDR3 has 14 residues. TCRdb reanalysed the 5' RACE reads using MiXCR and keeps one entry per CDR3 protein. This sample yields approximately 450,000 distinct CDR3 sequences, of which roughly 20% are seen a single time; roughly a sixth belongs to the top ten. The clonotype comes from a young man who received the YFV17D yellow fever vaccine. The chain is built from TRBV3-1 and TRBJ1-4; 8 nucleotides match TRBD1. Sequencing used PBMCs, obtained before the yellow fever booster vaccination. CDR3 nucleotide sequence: TGTGCCAGCAGCGATACAGGGGGACGTGAAAAACTGTTTTTT. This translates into CASSDTGGREKLFF.